This is a list of T cell receptor beta chains from one sample in a study of OX40 agonist ivuxolimab in advanced cancers. Using immunoSEQ multiplex PCR, the repertoire was profiled, and TCRdb retains in-frame clones only, with some absent. Among roughly 60,000 clones listed, approximately 90% were seen once. The sample here was CD4+ or CD8+ T cells sorted from blood, taken in a trial of the OX40 agonist ivuxolimab. The receptors originated from an adult with an advanced solid tumor such as melanoma, head and neck, liver or kidney cancer. Each CDR3 is given with its conserved first and last residue. The D gene is left open where the match is weak.

NA,TRBV29-1,CSVRTDGNTIYF
NA,TRBV5-4,CASSLGHLISNYGYTF
TRBD1,TRBV7-9,CASSGNNRGEQYF
NA,TRBV5-1,CASTREAGVDYGYTF
TRBD1,TRBV5-8,CASRRDRGSFTEAFF
NA,TRBV29-1,CSVGIIQETQYF
NA,TRBV7-2,CASSLVGAANAYGYTF
TRBD1,TRBV7-7,CASSSQTGFQETQYF
TRBD2,TRBV12-5,CASGSVAGEINEQFF
NA,TRBV27,CASSLGGSVRTGELFF
TRBD2,TRBV27,CASRTPLNPGLGDTGELFF
NA,TRBV5-3,CARGGGSYEQYF
NA,TRBV29-1,CSVGGTTYNEQFF
NA,TRBV6-6,CASSAPGGNQPQHF
NA,TRBV27,CASSLARGRQETQYF
NA,TRBV10-3,CAISESTMNTEAFF
TRBD2,TRBV6-6,CASTSLGTSDTDTQYF
TRBD1,TRBV19,CASSIGQGLAKNIQYF
NA,TRBV21-1,CASSSYLTGPIKTYEQYF
NA,TRBV2,CASSELQGGSGELFF
TRBD1,TRBV30,CAWSVRRQGMMGWNQPQHF
TRBD1,TRBV2,CASNRDPGTGGRNGYTF
NA,TRBV6-5,CASSYYSYEQYF
NA,TRBV11-2,CASSQDPSRPTDTQYF
TRBD2,TRBV10-3,CATRLAGADTQYF
NA,TRBV4-3,CASSQEGIRTGELFF
NA,TRBV9,CASSGEVRAKAFF
NA,TRBV30,CAWSAGSWVTGREQYF